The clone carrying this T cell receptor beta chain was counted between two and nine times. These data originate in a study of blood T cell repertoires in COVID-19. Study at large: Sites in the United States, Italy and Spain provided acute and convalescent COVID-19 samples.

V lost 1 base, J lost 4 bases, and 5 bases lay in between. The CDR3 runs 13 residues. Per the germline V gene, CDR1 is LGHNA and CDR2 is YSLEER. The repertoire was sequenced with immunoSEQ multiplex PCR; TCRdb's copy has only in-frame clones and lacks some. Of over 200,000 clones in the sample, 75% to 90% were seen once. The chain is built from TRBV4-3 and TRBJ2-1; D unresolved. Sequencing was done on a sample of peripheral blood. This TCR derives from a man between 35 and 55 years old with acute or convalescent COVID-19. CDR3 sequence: CASSQAQYNEQFF. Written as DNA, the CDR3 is TGCGCCAGCAGCCAAGCCCAGTACAATGAGCAGTTCTTC.